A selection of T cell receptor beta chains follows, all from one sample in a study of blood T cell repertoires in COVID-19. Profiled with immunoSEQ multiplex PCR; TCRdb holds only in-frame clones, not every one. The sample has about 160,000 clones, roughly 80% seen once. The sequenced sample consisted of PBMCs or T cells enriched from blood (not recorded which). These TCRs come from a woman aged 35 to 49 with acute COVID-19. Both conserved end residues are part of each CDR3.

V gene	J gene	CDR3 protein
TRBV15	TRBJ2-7	CATSPGTTYEQYF
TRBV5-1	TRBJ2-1	CASSVGGGAGYNEQFF
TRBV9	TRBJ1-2	CASSVGDRGREDYGYTF
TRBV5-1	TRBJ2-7	CASSLDRDYYF
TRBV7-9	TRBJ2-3	CASSLTSGTTDTQYF
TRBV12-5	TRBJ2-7	CASGLFNPGGVWREGLEQYF
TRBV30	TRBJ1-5	CACQTTGANQPQHF
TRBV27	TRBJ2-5	CASASNRDQETQYF
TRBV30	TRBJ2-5	CACLSRDTGLRAQYF
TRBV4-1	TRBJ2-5	CASSRATFEETQYF
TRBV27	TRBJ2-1	CASHTAGDNEQFF
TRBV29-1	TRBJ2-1	CSVEGQGSYNEQFF
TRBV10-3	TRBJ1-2	CAISDRAEYGYTF
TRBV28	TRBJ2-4	CASSPGQSIQYF